This T cell receptor beta chain was sequenced for a study of vaccination effects on CD4 cells after COVID-19. V lost 1 base to trimming and J lost 4 bases, with 12 bases between them. Germline V lookup: CDR1 SGHRS, CDR2 YFSETQ. The CDR3 is 15 residues long. Peptide-pool stimulation followed by sequencing identified expanded antigen-specific CD4+ clonotypes in the ViraFEST assay. Between days 10 and 11 of culture, CD4+ T cells were separated out. Previously uninfected by SARS-CoV-2, the vaccine recipients also showed negative nucleocapsid antibodies. Profiled with immunoSEQ multiplex PCR; TCRdb holds only in-frame clones, not every one. The sample yields 30,000 to 40,000 clones, less than 80% seen once. Turning to this clone: Antigen specificity is unknown.

This sample comprised CD4+ T cells from PBMCs cultured with HCoV-OC43 spike peptides, obtained before COVID-19 vaccination. Subset indicated: HCoV-OC43 spike overlapping peptide pool stimulation. The TCR comes from a human donor who received a COVID-19 vaccine. The rearrangement links TRBV5-1 to TRBJ1-3; D is possibly TRBD1 (5 bases). This CDR3 is CASSLSQGAGNTIYF. The CDR3 DNA is TGCGCCAGCAGCTTGTCGCAGGGTGCGGGAAACACCATATATTTT.